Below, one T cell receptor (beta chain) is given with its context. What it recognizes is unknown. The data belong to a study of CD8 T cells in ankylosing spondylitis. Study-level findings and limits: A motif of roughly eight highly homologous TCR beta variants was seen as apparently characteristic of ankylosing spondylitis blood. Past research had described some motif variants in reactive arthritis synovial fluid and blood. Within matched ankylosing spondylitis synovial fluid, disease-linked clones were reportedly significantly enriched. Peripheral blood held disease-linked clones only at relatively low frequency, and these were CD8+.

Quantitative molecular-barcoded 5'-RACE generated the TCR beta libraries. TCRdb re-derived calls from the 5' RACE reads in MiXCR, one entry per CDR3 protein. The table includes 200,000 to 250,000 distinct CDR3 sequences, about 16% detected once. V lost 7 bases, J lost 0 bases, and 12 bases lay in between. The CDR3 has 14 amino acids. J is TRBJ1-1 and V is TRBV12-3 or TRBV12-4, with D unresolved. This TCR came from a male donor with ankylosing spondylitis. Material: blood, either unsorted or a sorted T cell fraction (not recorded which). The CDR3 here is CASTLVGMNTEAFF. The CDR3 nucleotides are TGTGCCAGCACCCTGGTCGGAATGAACACTGAAGCTTTCTTT.